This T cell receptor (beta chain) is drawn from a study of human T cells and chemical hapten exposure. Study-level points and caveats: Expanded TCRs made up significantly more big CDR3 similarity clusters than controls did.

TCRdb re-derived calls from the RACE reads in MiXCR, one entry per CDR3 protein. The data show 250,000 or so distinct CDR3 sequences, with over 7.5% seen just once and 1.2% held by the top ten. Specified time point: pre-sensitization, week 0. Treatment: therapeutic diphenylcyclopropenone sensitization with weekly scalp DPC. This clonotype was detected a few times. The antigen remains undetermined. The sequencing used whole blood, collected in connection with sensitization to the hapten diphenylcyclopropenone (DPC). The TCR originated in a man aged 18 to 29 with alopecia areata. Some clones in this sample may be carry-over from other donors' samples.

Written as DNA, the CDR3 is TGTGCCAGCATGGGCATAAACACTGAAGCTTTCTTT. Amino acids: CASMGINTEAFF. The chain uses TRBV6-1 and TRBJ1-1; D gene ambiguous. The germline V and J ends were trimmed by 7 bases and 2 bases, with 8 bases remaining between them. Germline V lookup: CDR1 MNHNS, CDR2 SASEGT. The CDR3 length is 12 residues.